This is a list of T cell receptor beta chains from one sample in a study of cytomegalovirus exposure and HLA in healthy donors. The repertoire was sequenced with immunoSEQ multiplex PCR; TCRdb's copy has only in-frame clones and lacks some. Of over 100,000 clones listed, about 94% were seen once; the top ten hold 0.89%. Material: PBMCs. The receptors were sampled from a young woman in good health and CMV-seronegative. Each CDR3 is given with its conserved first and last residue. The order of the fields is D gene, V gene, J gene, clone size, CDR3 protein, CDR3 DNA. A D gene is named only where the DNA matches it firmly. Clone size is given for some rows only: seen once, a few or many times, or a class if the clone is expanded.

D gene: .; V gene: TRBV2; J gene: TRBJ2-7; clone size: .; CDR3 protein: CASSQLYEQYF; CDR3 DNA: TGTGCCAGCAGCCAACTATACGAGCAGTACTTC
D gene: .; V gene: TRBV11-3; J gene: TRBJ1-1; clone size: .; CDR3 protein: CASSLGAVNTEAFF; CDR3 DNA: TGTGCCAGCAGCTTAGGGGCAGTGAACACTGAAGCTTTCTTT
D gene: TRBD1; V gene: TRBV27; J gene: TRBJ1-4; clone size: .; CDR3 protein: CASSVTGIISEKLFF; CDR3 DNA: TGTGCCAGCAGTGTGACAGGGATAATTAGTGAAAAACTGTTTTTT
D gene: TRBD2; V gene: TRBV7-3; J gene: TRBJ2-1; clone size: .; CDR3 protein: CASSVSGGGYNEQFF; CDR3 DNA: TGTGCCAGCAGCGTTAGCGGGGGTGGCTACAATGAGCAGTTCTTC
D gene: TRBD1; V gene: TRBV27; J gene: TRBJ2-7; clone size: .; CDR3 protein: CASSPLTGRSSYEQYF; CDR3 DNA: TGTGCCAGCAGTCCACTGACAGGGAGAAGCTCCTACGAGCAGTACTTC
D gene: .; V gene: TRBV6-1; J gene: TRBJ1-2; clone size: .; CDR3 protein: CASSPTEGYGYTF; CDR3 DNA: TGTGCCAGCAGTCCGACAGAAGGCTATGGCTACACCTTC
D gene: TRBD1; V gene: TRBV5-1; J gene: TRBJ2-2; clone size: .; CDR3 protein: CASSPGQGITGELFF; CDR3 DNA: TGCGCCAGCAGCCCGGGACAGGGGATCACCGGGGAGCTGTTTTTT
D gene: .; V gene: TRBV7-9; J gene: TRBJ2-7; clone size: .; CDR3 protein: CASSFRENYEQYF; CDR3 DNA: TGTGCCAGCAGCTTCCGAGAGAACTACGAGCAGTACTTC
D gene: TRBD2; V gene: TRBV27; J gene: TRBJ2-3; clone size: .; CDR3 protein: CASSALAGGLDTQYF; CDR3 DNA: TGTGCCAGCAGTGCGTTAGCGGGAGGCTTGGATACGCAGTATTTT
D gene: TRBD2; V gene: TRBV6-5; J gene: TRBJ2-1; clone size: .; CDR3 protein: CAAQDRLAGGNEQFF; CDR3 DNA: TGTGCCGCACAGGATCGACTAGCGGGGGGGAATGAGCAGTTCTTC
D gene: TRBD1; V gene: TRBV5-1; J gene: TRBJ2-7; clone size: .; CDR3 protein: CASSNTGTEFYEQYF; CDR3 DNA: TGCGCCAGCAGCAACACCGGGACAGAATTCTACGAGCAGTACTTC
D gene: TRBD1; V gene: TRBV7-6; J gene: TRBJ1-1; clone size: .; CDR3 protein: CASSSTGTGNTEAFF; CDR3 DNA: TGTGCCAGCAGCTCAACAGGGACAGGGAACACTGAAGCTTTCTTT
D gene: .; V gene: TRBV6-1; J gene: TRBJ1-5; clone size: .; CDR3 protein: CASSLGGTSNQPQHF; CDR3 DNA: TGTGCCAGCAGCCTCGGGGGTACTAGCAATCAGCCCCAGCATTTT
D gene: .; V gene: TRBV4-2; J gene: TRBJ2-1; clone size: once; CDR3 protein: CASSQELVERNEQFF; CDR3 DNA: TGTGCCAGCAGCCAAGAACTGGTTGAGAGGAATGAGCAGTTCTTC
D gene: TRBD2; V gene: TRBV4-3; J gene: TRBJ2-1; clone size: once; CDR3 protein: CASSPQGLAVYNEQFF; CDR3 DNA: TGCGCCAGCAGCCCACAAGGACTAGCGGTCTACAATGAGCAGTTCTTC
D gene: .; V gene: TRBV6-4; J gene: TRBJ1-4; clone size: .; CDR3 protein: CASSRIGGDNEKLFF; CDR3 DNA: TGTGCCAGCAGTCGTATCGGGGGAGATAATGAAAAACTGTTTTTT
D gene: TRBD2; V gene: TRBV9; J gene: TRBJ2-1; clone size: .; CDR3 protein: CASSAGTSISYNEQFF; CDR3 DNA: TGTGCCAGCAGCGCCGGGACTAGCATCTCCTACAATGAGCAGTTCTTC
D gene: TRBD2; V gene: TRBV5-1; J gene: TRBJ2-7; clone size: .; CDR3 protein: CASSFNSGDSGEQYF; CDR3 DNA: TGCGCCAGCAGCTTCAACAGCGGGGACTCGGGGGAGCAGTACTTC